What follows is one T cell receptor (beta chain) and its context. CDR1 is DFQATT, CDR2 SNEGSKA, per germline (reference sequence). This CDR3 is 15 amino acids long. The V and J ends lost 5 bases and 3 bases, in that order; junction bases with no gene match: 9. The sample comes from a study of blood T cells in healthy people across ages. PCR was performed a second time for about 7 to 12 cycles using a sample-barcoded 5' primer and a J-beta primer mix. TCRdb processed the 5' RACE reads anew with MiXCR; each CDR3 protein has one entry. The sample has roughly 1,800,000 distinct CDR3 sequences, around half seen once.

The specimen was blood. The rearrangement links TRBV20-1 to TRBJ2-1; 8 nucleotides line up with TRBD2. This clonotype was obtained from a woman aged 40 to 55 in good health. Here the CDR3 DNA reads TGCAGTGCTCCGACGGGCGGGGGGCTCTACAATGAGCAGTTCTTC. It yields the protein CSAPTGGGLYNEQFF.